These 8 T cell receptor beta chains were sequenced from one sample in a study of cytomegalovirus exposure and HLA in healthy donors. The primer mix had 60 Vbeta and 13 Jbeta primers. Sequenced by immunoSEQ multiplex PCR; TCRdb stores in-frame clones only, minus some. The sample includes 150,000 or so clones. The sample taken for sequencing was PBMCs. These receptor sequences come from a woman in her fifties or sixties in good health and CMV-seronegative.

The rearrangement uses TRBV5-1 and TRBJ1-3, with D possibly being TRBD1 (5 bases). V was pared by 4 bases and J by 0 bases, with 26 bases between. Looked up from germline, CDR1 is SGHRS and CDR2 is YFSETQ. This CDR3 is built from 20 residues. CDR3 loop: CASSRTPASSGGNSGNTIYF. The CDR3 region has the DNA TGCGCCAGCAGCAGGACCCCGGCCAGCTCTGGGGGGAACTCTGGAAACACCATATATTTT.

V and J are TRBV5-1 and TRBJ2-1; 11 nucleotides align to TRBD2. This CDR3 is 15 amino acids long. V was clipped by 0 bases and J by 10 bases; unmatched bases: 6. CDR1 SGHRS and CDR2 YFSETQ come from the germline V gene. The CDR3 DNA is TGCGCCAGCAGCTTGGCGCTAGCGGGGGGAGAGGAGCAGTTCTTC. Encoded protein: CASSLALAGGEEQFF.

The V gene is TRBV5-1, the J gene TRBJ2-1; tentatively, D is TRBD2 (5 bases). This CDR3 has 15 amino acids. V was clipped by 3 bases and J by 6 bases, with 16 bases between them. Germline CDR1 is SGHRS and CDR2 is YFSETQ. The CDR3: CASSSGMTALNEQFF. The CDR3 DNA reads TGCGCCAGCAGCTCCGGGATGACCGCGCTCAATGAGCAGTTCTTC.

This chain uses TRBV7-6 with TRBJ2-7, with D possibly TRBD2 on 6 matching bases. V was shortened by 2 bases and J by 2 bases, with 10 bases between the two germline ends. Germline V gene sequence: CDR1 SGHVS, CDR2 FNYEAQ. The CDR3 has 14 residues. This CDR3 is CASSLRPGAYEQYF. The CDR3 DNA reads TGTGCCAGCAGCTTAAGGCCGGGAGCCTACGAGCAGTACTTC.

This chain links TRBV28 with TRBJ2-7; D possibly corresponds to TRBD1 (7 bases). In germline, CDR1 is MDHEN, CDR2 SYDVKM. The V gene lost 6 bases and the J gene lost 4 bases, with 19 bases spanning the gap. The CDR3 has 15 residues. DNA for the CDR3: TGTGCCAGCAGCCGCGGGGACAGTCCCCGTTACGAGCAGTACTTC. This translates into CASSRGDSPRYEQYF.

CDR3 amino acids: CASSFSGGFVLGANVLTF. Here the CDR3 DNA reads TGTGCCAGCAGTTTTAGCGGGGGGTTTGTGCTCGGGGCCAACGTCCTGACTTTC. This chain uses TRBV27 with TRBJ2-6; 10 bases are shared with TRBD2. The V gene's germline CDR1 is MNHEY and CDR2 SMNVEV (reference sequence). The J segment lost 4 bases and the V segment lost 3 bases, leaving 9 bases of the junction unmatched. This CDR3 has 18 residues.

The chain employs TRBV28 and TRBJ2-7; TRBD2 aligns across 16 bases. Trimming at V came to 5 bases and at J to 4 bases, leaving 5 bases not matched to a gene. CDR3 size: 16 residues. Per germline, CDR1 MDHEN and CDR2 SYDVKM. The CDR3 here is CASSPGTSGRVYEQYF. The CDR3 nucleotides read TGTGCCAGCAGTCCCGGGACTAGCGGGAGGGTGTACGAGCAGTACTTC.

The chain has TRBV18 and TRBJ1-1, with 7 bases matching TRBD1. The V and J ends lost 3 bases and 1 base, in that order; junction bases with no gene match: 5. Per germline, CDR1 KGHSH and CDR2 LQKENI. There are 15 residues in the CDR3. CDR3: CASSPSQGRNTEAFF. Here the CDR3 DNA reads TGTGCCAGCTCACCTTCACAGGGGAGGAACACTGAAGCTTTCTTT.